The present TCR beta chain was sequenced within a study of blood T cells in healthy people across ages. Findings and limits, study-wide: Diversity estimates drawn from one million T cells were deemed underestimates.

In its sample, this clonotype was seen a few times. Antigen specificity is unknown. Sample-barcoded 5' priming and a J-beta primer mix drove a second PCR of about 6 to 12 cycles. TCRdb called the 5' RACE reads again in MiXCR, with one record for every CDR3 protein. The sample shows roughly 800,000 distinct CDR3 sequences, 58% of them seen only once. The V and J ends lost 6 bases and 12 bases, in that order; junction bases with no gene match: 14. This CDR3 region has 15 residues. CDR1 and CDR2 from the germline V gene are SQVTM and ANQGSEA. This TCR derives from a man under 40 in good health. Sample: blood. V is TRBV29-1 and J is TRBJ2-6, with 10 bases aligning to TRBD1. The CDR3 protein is CSVKAEGQGRSVLTF. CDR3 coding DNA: TGCAGCGTAAAAGCGGAGGGACAGGGGCGTAGCGTCCTGACTTTC. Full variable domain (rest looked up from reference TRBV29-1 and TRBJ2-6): SAVISQKPSRDICQRGTSLTIQCQVDSQVTMMFWYRQQPGQSLTLIATANQGSEATYESGFVIDKFPISRPNLTFSTLTVSNMSPEDSSIYLCSVKAEGQGRSVLTFGAGSRLTVL.